Presented here are 30 T cell receptor beta chains from one specimen sequenced in a study of T cell responses to AZD1222 COVID-19 vaccine (dated by TCRdb to about 2021). Libraries came from the immunoSEQ multiplex PCR assay. As stored in TCRdb, this immuneACCESS dataset retains in-frame rearrangements with V and J assigned. A fraction of the clones does not appear; measured against another copy, unresolved V genes explain less than half of the discrepancy, and the remainder lacks a known reason. This sample gives around 120,000 clones in total; about 89% of them show up just once. Of the sample, approximately 30% falls within the top ten clones. The sample's time point label, decoded: baseline before first vaccination. Here the sequenced sample was peripheral blood, taken on day 0 of AZD1222 vaccination. All receptors come from an adult in good health.

The rearrangement joins TRBV2 to TRBJ2-7; no reliable D call. Germline CDR1 SNHLY, CDR2 FYNNEI. Trimming cost V 0 bases and J 2 bases, with 14 bases left between them. This CDR3 has 16 residues. The DNA for the CDR3 is TGTGCCAGCAGTGAAGCGCTTCCCGGTGCCACCTACGAGCAGTACTTC. This encodes CASSEALPGATYEQYF. Full variable domain (outside the CDR3, taken from reference TRBV2 and TRBJ2-7): EPEVTQTPSHQVTQMGQEVILRCVPISNHLYFYWYRQILGQKVEFLVSFYNNEISEKSEIFDDQFSVERPDGSNFTLKIRSTKLEDSAMYFCASSEALPGATYEQYFGPGTRLTVT.

This clone occurred once. The chain combines TRBV5-8 with TRBJ2-3; 7 bases map to TRBD1. CDR1 is SGHTS, CDR2 YDEGEE, per germline. V gave up 4 bases and J gave up 2 bases; unmatched junction bases: 4. The CDR3 runs 14 residues. CDR3 DNA sequence: TGTGCCAGCAGCCCGGGACAGTCCACAGATACGCAGTATTTT. Its protein product is CASSPGQSTDTQYF.

The chain recombines TRBV11-2 with TRBJ1-2; D unresolved. CDR1 and CDR2 from the germline V gene are SGHAT and FQNNGV. The CDR3 loop spans 11 amino acids. Trimming removed 5 bases from V and 6 bases from J, with 7 bases in between. The CDR3 here is CASSHANGYTF. CDR3 coding DNA: TGTGCCAGCAGCCATGCCAATGGCTACACCTTC.

The chain couples TRBV7-3 to TRBJ2-2; weak D call: TRBD2 (6 bases). This CDR3 contains 16 residues. Germline V lookup: CDR1 SGHTA, CDR2 FQGTGA. The V end lost 5 bases, the J end lost 0 bases, and 13 bases lay between the germline ends. CDR3 residues: CASSPGGATNTGELFF. CDR3 bases: TGTGCCAGCAGCCCGGGCGGGGCCACGAACACCGGGGAGCTGTTTTTT.

This clone came up once. The rearrangement uses TRBV4-2 and TRBJ2-4, with D tentatively TRBD1 (6 bases). The length of the CDR3 is 14 residues. Germline V gene sequence: CDR1 LGHNA, CDR2 YNFKEQ. Trimming pared 4 bases from V and 2 bases from J, leaving 9 bases between. CDR3: CASSPTGSKNIQYF. As DNA, the CDR3 is TGTGCCAGCAGCCCTACAGGGTCCAAAAACATTCAGTACTTC.

The J gene is TRBJ2-1, the V gene TRBV18; possibly TRBD2 for D (6 bases). The germline CDR1 and CDR2 sequences are KGHSH and LQKENI. CDR3 length equals 12 residues. The V gene lost 10 bases and the J gene lost 10 bases, with 17 bases spanning the gap. Written as DNA, the CDR3 is TGTGCCACCGCGGGACCAACCCGGGAGCAGTTCTTC. Its protein product is CATAGPTREQFF.

This clone has only one observation. V gene TRBV5-1 combines with J gene TRBJ1-1; no firm D call. The germline CDR1 and CDR2 sequences are SGHRS and YFSETQ. V lost 2 bases and J 3 bases, leaving 8 bases between the germline ends. The CDR3 consists of 13 residues. For the CDR3, the DNA is TGCGCCAGCAGCTTAAGGCAGGACACTGAAGCTTTCTTT. As protein: CASSLRQDTEAFF.

This clone has only one observation. The chain is built from TRBV30 and TRBJ2-1; 8 bases fit TRBD2. CDR3 length: 17 amino acids. CDR1 and CDR2 from the germline V gene are GTSNPN and SVGIG (reference sequence). Trimming removed 0 bases from V and 7 bases from J; junction bases left unmatched: 14. CDR3 region: CAWSVGLIRTSRNEQFF. CDR3 in DNA: TGTGCCTGGAGTGTCGGCCTGATTCGGACTAGCAGGAATGAGCAGTTCTTC.

V is TRBV4-3 and J is TRBJ2-4; D unresolved. CDR1 LGHNA and CDR2 YSLEER come from the germline V gene. This CDR3 comprises 15 residues. V was pared by 0 bases and J by 1 base, with 7 bases between. The CDR3 spells CASSQESGAKNIQYF. CDR3 bases: TGCGCCAGCAGCCAAGAATCTGGGGCCAAAAACATTCAGTACTTC.

In nucleotides, the CDR3 is TGTGCCAGCAGTGAAGGGGGGAGCCTAAGCACAGATACGCAGTATTTT. Amino acid sequence: CASSEGGSLSTDTQYF. The J gene is TRBJ2-3, the V gene TRBV2; the D gene could be TRBD1 or TRBD2 (5 bases each). From germline, CDR1 is SNHLY and CDR2 FYNNEI. Trimming stripped 1 base from V and 0 bases from J, with 11 bases between. This CDR3 is 16 amino acids long.

The chain has TRBV13 and TRBJ2-1; maybe TRBD2 (6 bases). Trimming removed 3 bases at V and 9 bases at J, with 21 bases between. CDR1 PRHDT and CDR2 FYEKMQ come from the germline V gene (reference sequence). The CDR3 covers 16 residues. The CDR3 DNA follows: TGTGCCAGCAGCTTCTTGGGGGAGGCCCGCCTGGGTGAGCAGTTCTTC. Its protein product is CASSFLGEARLGEQFF. Using reference TRBV13 and TRBJ2-1 for the parts outside the CDR3, the full variable domain is AAGVIQSPRHLIKEKRETATLKCYPIPRHDTVYWYQQGPGQDPQFLISFYEKMQSDKGSIPDRFSAQQFSDYHSELNMSSLELGDSALYFCASSFLGEARLGEQFFGPGTRLTVL.

The V call is TRBV7-2, the J call TRBJ2-7, with TRBD2 matching 7 bases. V was clipped by 0 bases and J by 2 bases; unmatched bases: 1. CDR3 size: 14 residues. The V gene's germline CDR1 is SGHTA and CDR2 FQGNSA. CDR3 sequence: CASSLASGPYEQYF. In nucleotides, the CDR3 is TGTGCCAGCAGCTTAGCTAGCGGGCCCTACGAGCAGTACTTC.

The chain has TRBV19 and TRBJ2-2; TRBD2 agrees at 7 bases. Germline CDR1 is LNHDA and CDR2 is SQIVND (reference sequence). The CDR3 is made up of 15 amino acids. Trimming removed 5 bases from V and 1 base from J; junction bases left unmatched: 4. The CDR3 sequence is CASSGAGWNTGELFF. CDR3 sequence (DNA): TGTGCCAGTAGTGGAGCGGGGTGGAACACCGGGGAGCTGTTTTTT.

This sequence joins TRBV9 and TRBJ1-2; D is ambiguous. The CDR3 runs 13 residues. The V gene lost 3 bases and the J gene lost 6 bases, with 12 bases spanning the gap. Germline CDR1 is SGDLS and CDR2 is YYNGEE. The CDR3 loop reads CASSAALLDGYTF. The CDR3, as DNA: TGTGCCAGCAGCGCCGCTTTACTGGATGGCTACACCTTC.

The chain employs TRBV7-2 and TRBJ1-2; no clear D. The CDR3 length is 13 residues. Germline CDR1 SGHTA, CDR2 FQGNSA. V dropped 5 bases and J dropped 1 base, with 8 bases sitting between them. Here the CDR3 DNA reads TGTGCCAGCAGCGTCAGACTTAACTATGGCTACACCTTC. Protein: CASSVRLNYGYTF.

The chain is built from TRBV7-3 and TRBJ2-2; 8 bases map to TRBD2. Germline assignment: CDR1 SGHTA and CDR2 FQGTGA. Trimming at V came to 1 base and at J to 6 bases, leaving 7 bases not matched to a gene. The CDR3 runs 16 residues. The CDR3 DNA sequence: TGTGCCAGCAGCTTAAGTGCGGGAGGCCGCGCCGGGGAGCTGTTTTTT. This translates into CASSLSAGGRAGELFF.

The table lists this clone with a few counts. The V and J genes are TRBV6-5 and TRBJ2-7; TRBD1 matches 9 bases. V lost 5 bases to trimming and J lost 3 bases; unmatched junction nucleotides: 5. Germline V gene lookup returns CDR1 MNHEY and CDR2 SVGAGI. This CDR3 is 14 amino acids long. CDR3 in amino acids: CASSPGTGIYEQYF. The CDR3 DNA reads TGTGCCAGCAGTCCAGGGACAGGGATCTACGAGCAGTACTTC.

CDR3: CASSPHAGYNSPLHF. In DNA form, the CDR3 reads TGTGCCAGCAGCCCTCACGCAGGGTATAATTCACCCCTCCACTTT. This chain uses TRBV7-3 with TRBJ1-6, with D perhaps TRBD1 (5 bases). V lost 5 bases and J 4 bases, leaving 12 bases between the germline ends. Germline V gives CDR1 SGHTA, CDR2 FQGTGA. The CDR3 extends over 15 amino acids.

The chain employs TRBV12-5 and TRBJ1-2; tentative D call: TRBD1 (6 bases). The CDR3 sequence is 13 residues long. The V gene's germline CDR1 is LGHNT and CDR2 FRNRAP. The V and J ends lost 1 base and 5 bases respectively, with 8 bases between them. The chain's CDR3 is CASGLARGYGYTF. DNA for the CDR3: TGTGCTAGTGGTTTGGCCAGGGGTTATGGCTACACCTTC.

The J gene is TRBJ1-2, the V gene TRBV4-2; D gene uncertain. V was pared by 4 bases and J by 7 bases, with 22 bases between. There are 16 residues in the CDR3. Germline CDR1 is LGHNA and CDR2 is YNFKEQ. In DNA form, the CDR3 reads TGTGCCAGCAGCCGATCCAGTGGTGGCGGCTCGGGTGGCTACACCTTC. It is translated as CASSRSSGGGSGGYTF.

V usage is TRBV25-1 and J usage is TRBJ2-3; tentatively, D is TRBD1 (5 bases). The CDR3 has 13 residues. The germline gives CDR1 MGHDK, CDR2 SYGVNS. V lost 6 bases and J 3 bases, leaving 10 bases between the germline ends. This CDR3 reads CASRKQETDTQYF. The CDR3 DNA follows: TGTGCCAGCAGAAAACAGGAAACAGATACGCAGTATTTT.

The rearrangement uses TRBV7-9 and TRBJ2-1, with 8 bases fitting TRBD1. Germline CDR1 reads SEHNR; CDR2 reads FQNEAQ (reference sequence). The CDR3 sequence is 13 residues long. With 6 bases clipped from V and 8 bases from J, the junction kept 6 bases outside the gene matches. CDR3 sequence reads: CASRYGTGDEQFF. The CDR3 nucleotides read TGTGCCAGCAGGTACGGGACAGGCGATGAGCAGTTCTTC.

The chain carries TRBV27 and TRBJ1-2; D remains unclear. Between the trimmed V and J ends, which lost 0 bases and 3 bases, there was a span of 8 bases. The germline V gene encodes CDR1 MNHEY and CDR2 SMNVEV (reference sequence). The CDR3 length is 14 residues. CDR3 sequence: CASSLSAVDYGYTF. Here the CDR3 DNA reads TGTGCCAGCAGTTTATCCGCCGTCGACTATGGCTACACCTTC.

The genes are TRBV27 and TRBJ2-3; 7 nucleotides align to TRBD1. Germline V gene data show CDR1 as MNHEY and CDR2 as SMNVEV (reference sequence). This CDR3 comprises 14 residues. The V and J ends lost 3 bases and 4 bases, in that order; junction bases with no gene match: 4. CDR3 region: CASSLTGQADTQYF. CDR3 DNA sequence: TGTGCCAGCAGTTTGACAGGGCAAGCAGATACGCAGTATTTT.

This rearrangement joins TRBV7-3 to TRBJ1-1; tentatively, D is TRBD1 (5 bases). V was pared by 5 bases and J by 1 base, with 11 bases between. The length of the CDR3 is 14 residues. Looked up from germline, CDR1 is SGHTA and CDR2 is FQGTGA. This CDR3 reads CASSPGGWNTEAFF. The CDR3, as DNA: TGTGCCAGCAGCCCGGGGGGATGGAACACTGAAGCTTTCTTT.

This clone was seen only once. V gene TRBV5-1 combines with J gene TRBJ1-4; D unresolved. The germline V gene encodes CDR1 SGHRS and CDR2 YFSETQ. V shed 0 bases and J shed 7 bases, with 16 bases lying between them. This CDR3 has 16 amino acids. CDR3 protein: CASSLVLGGNSEKLFF. DNA of the CDR3: TGCGCCAGCAGCTTGGTCTTGGGCGGTAATAGTGAAAAACTGTTTTTT.

This chain connects TRBV5-1 to TRBJ1-1; no clear D. The CDR3 is 15 residues long. Germline CDR1 and CDR2: SGHRS and YFSETQ. V was clipped by 2 bases and J by 3 bases, with 14 bases between them. This CDR3 reads CASSFLGNADTEAFF. CDR3 sequence (DNA): TGCGCCAGCAGCTTTTTGGGCAACGCAGACACTGAAGCTTTCTTT.

The chain joins TRBV5-1 to TRBJ2-3, with 8 bases that match TRBD2. The CDR3 extends over 16 amino acids. The V and J ends lost 7 bases and 1 base, in that order; junction bases with no gene match: 11. Germline CDR1 SGHRS, CDR2 YFSETQ. CDR3 coding DNA: TGCGCCAGCTCGCCGCGGGGGGCTCTTGGCACAGATACGCAGTATTTT. The encoded protein is CASSPRGALGTDTQYF.

The J gene is TRBJ1-1, the V gene TRBV21-1. TRBV21-1 is reported as a pseudogene. The CDR3 sequence is 20 residues long. The CDR3 sequence: CAREEGASEWPGNMNTEAFF. The DNA for the CDR3 is TGTGCACGGGAGGAGGGGGCGTCGGAATGGCCCGGGAATATGAACACTGAAGCTTTCTTT.

CDR3 residues: CASGLPSQGFAGELFF. CDR3 sequence (DNA): TGTGCTAGTGGTTTACCATCACAGGGATTCGCCGGGGAGCTGTTTTTT. The chain employs TRBV12-5 and TRBJ2-2; D is perhaps TRBD1 (6 bases). With 3 bases removed from V and 6 bases from J, the gap between germline ends came to 17 bases. CDR3 length: 16 residues. Germline V gene lookup returns CDR1 LGHNT and CDR2 FRNRAP.